This TCR beta chain was sequenced in a study of CD4 T cells in relation to SARS-CoV-2 and coronaviruses. Sorted naive or memory CD4+ cells met CEF peptides for around ten days. Turning to this clone: The antigen is undetermined.

Clones were sequenced by immunoSEQ multiplex PCR, and TCRdb holds only the in-frame ones, with some missing. This sample has 35,000 to 50,000 clones, with around 79% found just once. Sequences were obtained from naive CD4+ T cells from PBMCs, cultured in vitro. The subset is: naive CD4+ T cells isolated by negative enrichment. This clonotype originated in an adult with COVID-19.

The CDR3 DNA sequence: TGTGCCAGCAGCCTTGGGTCAGGTGGCTCCTACAATGAGCAGTTCTTC. Translated: CASSLGSGGSYNEQFF. The gene calls are TRBV4-2 and TRBJ2-1; D remains unclear. CDR3 length: 16 residues. V lost 4 bases and J lost 0, with 13 bases in between. Germline V gene data show CDR1 as LGHNA and CDR2 as YNFKEQ.